This TCR beta chain emerged from a study of blood T cell repertoires in COVID-19. Study background: Sample material is recorded as cDNA or gDNA derived from T cells, B-cell-depleted T cells, or PBMCs.

Recovery meant two consecutive negative NP/OP PCR tests, professional clearance, or resolved symptoms. The repertoire was sequenced with immunoSEQ multiplex PCR; TCRdb's copy has only in-frame clones and lacks some. This table has about 380,000 clones, about 89% appearing once. For this clone: One end of the junction varies from germline; a read error may be responsible.

The V gene's germline CDR1 is SNHLY and CDR2 FYNNEI. This CDR3 is 14 amino acids long. V and J are TRBV2 and TRBJ1-5; 10 positions agree with TRBD1. The sequence came from a man aged 30 to 39 who had recovered from COVID-19. Source material: PBMCs or T cells enriched from blood (not recorded which). This CDR3 reads CASREGQGDQPQHF. DNA of the CDR3: TGTGCCAGCAGAGAAGGACAGGGGGATCAGCCCCAGCATTTT.